Presented here are 16 T cell receptor beta chains from one specimen sequenced in a study of cytomegalovirus exposure and HLA in healthy donors. The study ran its PCR with 60 Vbeta and 13 Jbeta primers. Here immunoSEQ multiplex PCR was the method, and the copy in TCRdb shows in-frame clones only, minus some. The sample lists about 170,000 clones; around three quarters were seen once. Sequenced material: PBMCs. Source of these receptors: a woman aged 30 to 39 in good health and CMV-seropositive.

CDR3 coding DNA: TGTGCCAGCAGCTTAGGAGCGGCGGGGGGCCTCGATGAGCAGTTCTTC. Its protein product is CASSLGAAGGLDEQFF. The rearrangement links TRBV11-2 to TRBJ2-1; 8 nucleotides align to TRBD2. V lost 1 base and J lost 8; bases outside the gene matches: 10. The germline gives CDR1 SGHAT, CDR2 FQNNGV. The CDR3 totals 16 residues.

This clone was detected only once. The J gene is TRBJ1-2, the V gene TRBV19; possible D gene TRBD1, 5 bases. The CDR3 loop spans 14 amino acids. Germline CDR1 LNHDA, CDR2 SQIVND (reference sequence). V dropped 7 bases and J dropped 2 bases, with 14 bases sitting between them. The CDR3 DNA follows: TGTGCCAGTACCCCTTTGGGGCCGAACTATGGCTACACCTTC. This sequence encodes CASTPLGPNYGYTF.

The chain employs TRBV5-4 and TRBJ1-2; a possible D gene is TRBD1 (5 bases). The CDR3 is made up of 14 amino acids. The V gene lost 0 bases and the J gene lost 4 bases, with 10 bases spanning the gap. Germline loops: CDR1 SGHNT, CDR2 YYREEE (reference sequence). CDR3 in amino acids: CASSLEQARYGYTF. The CDR3 nucleotides read TGTGCCAGCAGCTTGGAACAGGCGCGCTATGGCTACACCTTC. Full variable domain (missing parts from reference TRBV5-4 and TRBJ1-2): ETGVTQSPTHLIKTRGQQVTLRCSSQSGHNTVSWYQQALGQGPQFIFQYYREEENGRGNFPPRFSGLQFPNYSSELNVNALELDDSALYLCASSLEQARYGYTFGSGTRLTVV.

The chain uses TRBV5-1 and TRBJ2-5; 7 bases line up with TRBD1. The CDR3 contains 14 residues. V was pared by 2 bases and J by 5 bases, with 6 bases of the junction left unmatched. Per germline, CDR1 SGHRS and CDR2 YFSETQ. CDR3 amino acids: CASSFGRGLETQYF. Written as DNA, the CDR3 is TGCGCCAGCAGCTTTGGCAGGGGGTTGGAGACCCAGTACTTC.

The chain recombines TRBV19 with TRBJ2-7; D is perhaps TRBD2 (6 bases). V was clipped by 3 bases and J by 2 bases, with 11 bases between them. The CDR3 runs 14 residues. Looked up from germline, CDR1 is LNHDA and CDR2 is SQIVND (reference sequence). This CDR3 is CASSIRTTTYEQYF. The CDR3 nucleotides are TGTGCCAGTAGTATCCGGACTACCACCTACGAGCAGTACTTC.

This clone came up a few times. The V call is TRBV7-2, the J call TRBJ1-2; 9 nucleotides align to TRBD1. The CDR3 is 14 residues long. Germline loops: CDR1 SGHTA, CDR2 FQGNSA. Germline trimming cut 5 bases from V and 8 bases from J; bases unmatched to any gene: 9. Here the CDR3 DNA reads TGTGCCAGCAGCCATTGGACAGGGGCTGAAGGCTACACCTTC. Its protein product is CASSHWTGAEGYTF.

This sequence joins TRBV9 and TRBJ2-5, with 13 bases identical to TRBD2. Germline CDR1 is SGDLS and CDR2 is YYNGEE. The CDR3 spans 17 residues. The V gene end was trimmed by 0 bases and the J gene end by 5 bases; junction bases not matched to a gene: 7. Here the CDR3 reads CASSVGTSGGYGETQYF. In nucleotides, the CDR3 is TGTGCCAGCAGCGTAGGGACTAGCGGGGGATATGGGGAGACCCAGTACTTC.

This chain uses TRBV6-6 with TRBJ1-3; possibly TRBD1 for D (5 bases). With 11 bases removed from V and 4 bases from J, the gap between germline ends came to 9 bases. The CDR3 is 11 residues long. Per germline, CDR1 MNHNY and CDR2 SVGAGI (reference sequence). DNA for the CDR3: TGTGCCGGGGGGACGGGAAACACCATATATTTT. This sequence encodes CAGGTGNTIYF.

The chain carries TRBV9 and TRBJ2-5, with D possibly TRBD1 on 6 matching bases. Germline-derived CDR1 and CDR2 are SGDLS and YYNGEE. V lost 1 base to trimming and J lost 5 bases, with 9 bases between them. This CDR3 is built from 13 residues. The CDR3 DNA is TGTGCCAGCAGCGTAAGGCAGGGGGAGACCCAGTACTTC. Its protein product is CASSVRQGETQYF. Using reference TRBV9 and TRBJ2-5 for the parts outside the CDR3, the full variable domain is DSGVTQTPKHLITATGQRVTLRCSPRSGDLSVYWYQQSLDQGLQFLIQYYNGEERAKGNILERFSAQQFPDLHSELNLSSLELGDSALYFCASSVRQGETQYFGPGTRLLVL.

The J gene is TRBJ1-6, the V gene TRBV2, with D unclear. The V gene lost 6 bases and the J gene lost 13 bases, with 13 bases spanning the gap. The CDR3 spans 12 residues. CDR1 and CDR2 (germline): SNHLY, FYNNEI. The CDR3 region is CASSRVAPPLHF. For the CDR3, the DNA is TGTGCCAGCAGCCGGGTGGCCCCTCCCCTCCACTTT.

V is TRBV6-1 and J is TRBJ2-5; TRBD2 matches at 14 bases. Germline V gene sequence: CDR1 MNHNS, CDR2 SASEGT. Trimming took 7 bases from V and 5 from J; bases not matched to a gene: 6. The CDR3 is made up of 15 amino acids. DNA for the CDR3: TGTGCCAGCACCAGACTAGCGGGGGGGTGGGAGACCCAGTACTTC. Protein sequence: CASTRLAGGWETQYF.

This clone was counted only a few times. The genes are TRBV5-1 and TRBJ2-5, with D tentatively TRBD2 (6 bases). In germline, CDR1 is SGHRS, CDR2 YFSETQ. Trimming cost V 0 bases and J 2 bases, with 11 bases left between them. The CDR3 contains 15 residues. CDR3 residues: CASSLDGRGQETQYF. CDR3 coding DNA: TGCGCCAGCAGCTTGGACGGGAGAGGTCAAGAGACCCAGTACTTC.

The chain employs TRBV6-5 and TRBJ1-1; D is perhaps TRBD1 (6 bases). CDR3 length equals 14 residues. Germline V CDR1 and CDR2: MNHEY, SVGAGI. With 2 bases removed from V and 5 bases from J, the gap between germline ends came to 12 bases. The CDR3, as DNA: TGTGCCAGCAGTTACGGAGACAGGCGGACTGAAGCTTTCTTT. Protein sequence: CASSYGDRRTEAFF.

This clone was counted only a few times. The rearrangement joins TRBV7-9 to TRBJ2-1; 10 bases line up with TRBD2. The trim removed 2 bases at V and 4 bases at J, leaving 5 bases unmatched. The CDR3 covers 16 residues. Germline values: CDR1 SEHNR, CDR2 FQNEAQ (reference sequence). The CDR3, as DNA: TGTGCCAGCAGCTTATCCGGGACTAGCGTTTACAATGAGCAGTTCTTC. Translation gives CASSLSGTSVYNEQFF. The full variable domain, completed using reference TRBV7-9 and TRBJ2-1, is DTGVSQNPRHKITKRGQNVTFRCDPISEHNRLYWYRQTLGQGPEFLTYFQNEAQLEKSRLLSDRFSAERPKGSFSTLEIQRTEQGDSAMYLCASSLSGTSVYNEQFFGPGTRLTVL.

The chain is built from TRBV18 and TRBJ2-2; a weak D match, TRBD2 (5 bases). Trimming pared 3 bases from V and 2 bases from J, leaving 19 bases between. The CDR3 contains 18 residues. Germline loops: CDR1 KGHSH, CDR2 LQKENI. CDR3 in amino acids: CASSPLRSTGRNTGELFF. The CDR3, as DNA: TGTGCCAGCTCACCCCTCCGGAGTACTGGGAGAAACACCGGGGAGCTGTTTTTT.

The genes are TRBV4-3 and TRBJ2-1; TRBD2 matches 7 bases. Trimming cost V 0 bases and J 0 bases; bases outside gene matches: 2. CDR1 and CDR2 from the germline V gene are LGHNA and YSLEER. The CDR3 has 16 amino acids. CDR3 loop: CASSQDRDYSYNEQFF. The CDR3 DNA reads as TGCGCCAGCAGCCAAGATAGGGACTACTCCTACAATGAGCAGTTCTTC.